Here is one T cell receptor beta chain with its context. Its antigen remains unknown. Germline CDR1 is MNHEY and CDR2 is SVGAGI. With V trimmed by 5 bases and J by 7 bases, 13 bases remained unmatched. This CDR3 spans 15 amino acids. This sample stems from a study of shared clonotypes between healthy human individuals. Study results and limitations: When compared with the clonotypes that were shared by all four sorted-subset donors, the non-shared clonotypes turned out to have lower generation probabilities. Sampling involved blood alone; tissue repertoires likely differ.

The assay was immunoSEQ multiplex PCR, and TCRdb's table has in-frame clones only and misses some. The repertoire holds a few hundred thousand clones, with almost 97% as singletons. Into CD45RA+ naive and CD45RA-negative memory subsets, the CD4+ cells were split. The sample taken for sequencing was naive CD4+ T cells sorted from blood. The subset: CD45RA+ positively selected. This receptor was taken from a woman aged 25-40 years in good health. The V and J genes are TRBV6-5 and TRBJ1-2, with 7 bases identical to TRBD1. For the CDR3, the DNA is TGTGCCAGCAGTGGACGACAGGGAGCGGATTTTGGCTACACCTTC. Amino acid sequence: CASSGRQGADFGYTF.